This TCR beta chain was observed in a study of cytomegalovirus exposure and HLA in healthy donors. Whole-study findings and limits: It was confirmed in vitro that a few of the CMV-associated chains were specific for CMV antigens.

The assay was immunoSEQ multiplex PCR, and TCRdb's table has in-frame clones only and misses some. The sample shows 130,000 or so clones, just under 90% of them seen only once. The study drew the donors from its approximately 120-subject validation cohort, separate from the approximately 700-subject first cohort. J was trimmed by 5 bases and V by 6 bases; bases with no gene match: 6. The CDR3 is 13 residues long. Germline-derived CDR1 and CDR2 are SNHLY and FYNNEI. Concerning this clone itself: Its antigen is not known.

The chain uses TRBV2 and TRBJ2-5; 7 nucleotides align to TRBD1. The sample taken for sequencing was PBMCs. The origin of this receptor is a man in his thirties or forties in good health and CMV-seronegative. The CDR3 loop is CASSTGVWETQYF. The CDR3 nucleotides read TGTGCCAGCAGCACAGGGGTTTGGGAGACCCAGTACTTC.